This TCR beta chain was observed in a study of human T cells and chemical hapten exposure. In this sample, this clonotype turned up many times. The CDR3 extends over 17 amino acids. The V segment lost 1 base and the J segment 4 bases; nucleotides outside the gene matches: 5. From germline, CDR1 is MGHRA and CDR2 YSYEKL. Time point described: pre-sensitization, week 0. Treatment specified: therapeutic diphenylcyclopropenone sensitization with weekly scalp DPC. Blood collection took place prior to placing each patch test. TCRdb called the RACE reads again in MiXCR, with one record for every CDR3 protein. The sample holds about 120,000 distinct CDR3 sequences, about 13% seen once.

The genes are TRBV4-1 and TRBJ2-1, with 12 positions matching TRBD2. This specimen consisted of whole blood, obtained in connection with sensitization to the hapten diphenylcyclopropenone (DPC). The origin of this receptor is a woman between 18 and 29 years old with alopecia areata. Some clones in this sample may be carry-over from other donors' samples. The CDR3 protein is CASSQVTSGGPYNEQFF. DNA of the CDR3: TGCGCCAGCAGCCAAGTGACTAGCGGGGGTCCTTACAATGAGCAGTTCTTC.